The 14 T cell receptor beta chains below all came from one sample that was sequenced in a study of radiation and T cells in renal cell carcinoma. The table came from immunoSEQ multiplex PCR; TCRdb's copy has only in-frame clones and leaves some out. This sample carries about 78,000 clones, 80% to 90% of them seen once, and the ten largest clones take more than 4.5%. This sample's time point: blood 4 weeks post-SBRT, at nephrectomy. As to treatment: 15 Gy SBRT to primary tumor, nephrectomy 4 weeks later. The sequencing here drew on blood, taken from a patient whose treatment included radiotherapy and nephrectomy. The receptors stem from a woman aged 70-85 years with renal cell carcinoma.

This chain uses TRBV9 with TRBJ2-7; 9 bases are a match to TRBD1. With 2 bases clipped from V and 7 bases from J, the junction kept 4 bases outside the gene matches. CDR3 length: 13 residues. Germline assignment: CDR1 SGDLS and CDR2 YYNGEE. The CDR3 is CASSVGQGWEQYF. The CDR3 DNA reads TGTGCCAGCAGCGTGGGACAGGGTTGGGAGCAGTACTTC. The full variable domain, with the rest looked up from reference TRBV9 and TRBJ2-7, is DSGVTQTPKHLITATGQRVTLRCSPRSGDLSVYWYQQSLDQGLQFLIQYYNGEERAKGNILERFSAQQFPDLHSELNLSSLELGDSALYFCASSVGQGWEQYFGPGTRLTVT.

The chain employs TRBV28 and TRBJ2-2, with D possibly matching TRBD2 (8 bases). The germline V gene has CDR1 MDHEN and CDR2 SYDVKM. Trimming removed 5 bases at V and 2 bases at J, with 15 bases between. The CDR3 consists of 16 residues. The CDR3 region is CASSRGGQTNTGELFF. The CDR3 DNA reads as TGTGCCAGCAGTCGGGGGGGACAGACAAACACCGGGGAGCTGTTTTTT.

This clone appeared once. This sequence joins TRBV11-3 and TRBJ2-7; D unclear. CDR3 length: 12 amino acids. CDR1 and CDR2 from the germline V gene are SGHNT and YENEEA. The ends were cut back, 7 bases at V and 0 bases at J, with 7 bases in the middle. CDR3 DNA: TGTGCCAGCACCCGGACCTCCTACGAGCAGTACTTC. Translation: CASTRTSYEQYF.

This clone appeared once. The chain combines TRBV19 with TRBJ1-5, with 8 nucleotides matching TRBD1. The germline V gene encodes CDR1 LNHDA and CDR2 SQIVND (reference sequence). The CDR3 has 16 amino acids. V was clipped by 5 bases and J by 1 base; unmatched bases: 7. The CDR3: CASSPGQGLSNQPQHF. For the CDR3, the DNA is TGTGCCAGTAGTCCCGGACAGGGCTTAAGCAATCAGCCCCAGCATTTT.

The chain is built from TRBV2 and TRBJ1-5; D might be TRBD1 (5 bases). V dropped 8 bases and J dropped 1 base, with 18 bases sitting between them. The germline gives CDR1 SNHLY, CDR2 FYNNEI. This CDR3 has 16 amino acids. The CDR3 bases are TGTGCCAGCGGGGGGAAGTCAGGGACGAGCAATCAGCCCCAGCATTTT. Translated, it gives CASGGKSGTSNQPQHF.

The DNA for the CDR3 is TGTGCCAGCAGCTTCTATTCCAGGACAGGTGAAATTTTGAACACTGAAGCTTTCTTT. Amino acid sequence: CASSFYSRTGEILNTEAFF. The V and J genes are TRBV7-2 and TRBJ1-1; 7 nucleotides align to TRBD1. CDR1 and CDR2 (germline): SGHTA, FQGNSA. V lost 3 bases, J lost 0 bases, and 16 bases stayed unmatched. The CDR3 has 19 residues.

V is TRBV11-2 and J is TRBJ2-2, with unresolved D. The V end lost 5 bases, the J end lost 3 bases, and 7 bases lay between the germline ends. The germline V gene encodes CDR1 SGHAT and CDR2 FQNNGV. This CDR3 spans 13 amino acids. The CDR3 DNA is TGTGCCAGCAGCACCCAGTACACCGGGGAGCTGTTTTTT. It codes for CASSTQYTGELFF.

The J gene is TRBJ1-1, the V gene TRBV7-9; 8 bases fit TRBD1. The CDR3 totals 15 residues. Germline trimming cut 4 bases from V and 4 bases from J; bases unmatched to any gene: 8. Germline V CDR1 and CDR2: SEHNR, FQNEAQ (reference sequence). In DNA form, the CDR3 reads TGTGCCAGCAGCTCGATCGGAACAGGGGGCACTGAAGCTTTCTTT. Encoded protein: CASSSIGTGGTEAFF. Combining the CDR3 with reference TRBV7-9 and TRBJ1-1 gives the whole variable domain DTGVSQNPRHKITKRGQNVTFRCDPISEHNRLYWYRQTLGQGPEFLTYFQNEAQLEKSRLLSDRFSAERPKGSFSTLEIQRTEQGDSAMYLCASSSIGTGGTEAFFGQGTRLTVV.

In this sample, this clone turned up once. The V gene is TRBV7-2, the J gene TRBJ2-7; 7 positions agree with TRBD1. The CDR3 length is 16 residues. The V segment lost 3 bases and the J segment 3 bases; nucleotides outside the gene matches: 11. The germline CDR1 and CDR2 sequences are SGHTA and FQGNSA. The CDR3 DNA reads TGTGCCAGCAGCTTCTCCCAGACAGGGTCCTTCTACGAGCAGTACTTC. Residues: CASSFSQTGSFYEQYF.

The chain couples TRBV9 to TRBJ1-6, with D possibly TRBD1 on 5 matching bases. Germline CDR1 reads SGDLS; CDR2 reads YYNGEE. V lost 4 bases and J lost 4, with 12 bases in between. The CDR3 extends over 15 amino acids. CDR3 sequence: CASSTTTAYNSPLHF. The CDR3 DNA reads as TGTGCCAGCAGCACCACGACAGCTTATAATTCACCCCTCCACTTT.

The CDR3: CASTPRGRQEQYF. The CDR3 DNA is TGTGCCAGCACCCCCAGGGGTCGGCAGGAACAGTACTTC. The rearrangement uses TRBV5-6 and TRBJ2-7; TRBD1 is a possible D gene (6 bases). The ends were cut back, 6 bases at V and 10 bases at J, with 20 bases in the middle. Germline V gene data show CDR1 as SGHDT and CDR2 as YYEEEE. This CDR3 contains 13 residues.

The chain links TRBV6-1 to TRBJ1-5; no clear D gene. Germline CDR1 is MNHNS and CDR2 is SASEGT. This CDR3 is built from 13 residues. Trimming left V 6 bases short and J 7 bases short, with 13 bases between. CDR3 sequence reads: CASRERLWQPQHF. CDR3 coding DNA: TGTGCCAGCAGGGAGAGGCTTTGGCAGCCCCAGCATTTT.

V gene TRBV11-2 combines with J gene TRBJ1-6; 8 nucleotides align to TRBD1. The trim removed 4 bases at V and 8 bases at J, leaving 10 bases unmatched. The germline gives CDR1 SGHAT, CDR2 FQNNGV. The CDR3 contains 16 residues. CDR3 amino acids: CASSSLRTGLDSPLHF. The CDR3 DNA reads as TGTGCCAGCAGCTCCCTACGGACAGGGTTAGATTCACCCCTCCACTTT. The complete variable domain, with remaining parts taken from reference TRBV11-2 and TRBJ1-6, reads EAGVAQSPRYKIIEKRQSVAFWCNPISGHATLYWYQQILGQGPKLLIQFQNNGVVDDSQLPKDRFSAERLKGVDSTLKIQPAKLEDSAVYLCASSSLRTGLDSPLHFGNGTRLTVT.

The V gene is TRBV7-8, the J gene TRBJ1-1, with a possible D match to TRBD1 (5 bases). Germline-derived CDR1 and CDR2 are SGHVS and FQNEAQ. Trimming took off 2 bases at V and 0 bases at J, with 10 bases between the two ends. The CDR3 has 15 amino acids. In nucleotides, the CDR3 is TGTGCCAGCAGCTTACGGGGGGACGTGAACACTGAAGCTTTCTTT. This encodes CASSLRGDVNTEAFF.